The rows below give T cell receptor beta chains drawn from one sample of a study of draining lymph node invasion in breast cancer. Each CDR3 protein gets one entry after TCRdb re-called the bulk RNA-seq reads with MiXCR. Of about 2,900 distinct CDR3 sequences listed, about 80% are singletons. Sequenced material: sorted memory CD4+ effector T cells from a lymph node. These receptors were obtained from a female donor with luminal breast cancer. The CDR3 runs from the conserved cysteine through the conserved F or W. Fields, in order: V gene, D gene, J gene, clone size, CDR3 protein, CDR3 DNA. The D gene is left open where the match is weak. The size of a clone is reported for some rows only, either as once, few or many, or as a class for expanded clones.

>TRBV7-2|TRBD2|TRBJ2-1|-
CASSPQRLAGVWNEQFF
TGTGCCAGCAGCCCCCAGCGACTAGCGGGAGTCTGGAATGAGCAGTTCTTC
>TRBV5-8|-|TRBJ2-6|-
CASSLGLSSGANVLTF
TGTGCCAGCAGCTTGGGGTTGAGTTCTGGGGCCAACGTCCTGACTTTC
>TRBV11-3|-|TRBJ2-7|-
CASSPGTSSYEQYF
TGTGCCAGCAGCCCCGGGACATCCTCCTACGAGCAGTACTTC
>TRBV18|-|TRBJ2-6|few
CASSRSGSNSGANVLTF
TGTGCCAGCTCCCGCAGTGGGTCCAACTCTGGGGCCAACGTCCTGACTTTC
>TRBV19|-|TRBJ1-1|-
CASSMGAPEAFF
TGTGCCAGTAGTATGGGGGCACCTGAAGCTTTCTTT
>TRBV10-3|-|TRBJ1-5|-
CAIGVSKNQPQHF
TGTGCCATCGGGGTCAGTAAGAATCAGCCCCAGCATTTT
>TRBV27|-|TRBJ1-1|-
CASSRGDGYTEAFF
TGTGCCAGCAGTCGGGGGGACGGGTACACTGAAGCTTTCTTT
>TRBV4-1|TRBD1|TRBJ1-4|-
CASSLTDRVNEKLFF
TGCGCCAGCAGCCTCACCGACAGGGTTAATGAAAAACTGTTTTTT
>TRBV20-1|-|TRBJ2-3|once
CSAGTLGLTDTQYF
TGCAGTGCTGGGACGCTAGGACTCACAGATACGCAGTATTTT
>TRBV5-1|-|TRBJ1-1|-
CASSLGEEVGNTEAFF
TGCGCCAGCAGCTTGGGCGAAGAGGTTGGGAACACTGAAGCTTTCTTT
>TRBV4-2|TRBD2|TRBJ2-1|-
CASSPLVAGAYNEQFF
TGTGCCAGCAGTCCCTTGGTGGCGGGGGCCTACAATGAGCAGTTCTTC
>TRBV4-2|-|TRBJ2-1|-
CASSPSVGDNEQFF
TGTGCCAGCAGCCCCTCGGTAGGGGACAATGAGCAGTTCTTC
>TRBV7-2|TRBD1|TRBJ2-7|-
CASSPRTGGGEQYF
TGTGCCAGCAGCCCCAGGACAGGTGGAGGAGAGCAGTACTTC
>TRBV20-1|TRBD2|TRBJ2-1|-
CSAWGTSVYNEQFF
TGCAGTGCCTGGGGGACTAGCGTTTACAATGAGCAGTTCTTC
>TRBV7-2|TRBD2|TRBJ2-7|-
CASSTTSGGNYEQYF
TGTGCCAGCAGCACTACTAGCGGGGGGAACTACGAGCAGTACTTC
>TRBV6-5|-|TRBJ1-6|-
CASSYKGRPNSPLHF
TGTGCCAGCAGTTATAAAGGGAGACCGAATTCACCCCTCCACTTT
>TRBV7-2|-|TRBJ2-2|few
CASSPGSRTGELFF
TGTGCCAGCAGCCCGGGAAGCAGGACCGGGGAGCTGTTTTTT
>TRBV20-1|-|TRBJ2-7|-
CSARVSTTYEQYF
TGCAGTGCTAGAGTGAGCACCACCTACGAGCAGTACTTC
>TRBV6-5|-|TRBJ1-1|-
CASSYPGDTEAFF
TGTGCCAGCAGTTATCCGGGAGACACTGAAGCTTTCTTT
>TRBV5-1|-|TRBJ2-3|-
CASSTGRQGYTDTQYF
TGCGCCAGCAGCACGGGGAGGCAGGGGTACACAGATACGCAGTATTTT
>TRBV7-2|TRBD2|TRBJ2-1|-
CASSPTSGSYNEQFF
TGTGCCAGCAGCCCTACTAGCGGGAGTTACAATGAGCAGTTCTTC
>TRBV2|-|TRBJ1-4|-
CASSDRTPIEKLFF
TGTGCCAGCAGTGATCGGACACCGATTGAAAAACTGTTTTTT
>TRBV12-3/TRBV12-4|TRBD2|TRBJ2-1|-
CASSLGGRAPNEQFF
TGTGCCAGCAGTTTGGGCGGGAGGGCCCCCAATGAGCAGTTCTTC
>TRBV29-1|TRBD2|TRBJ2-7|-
CSVRTSGIGEQYF
TGCAGCGTCAGGACTAGCGGGATCGGCGAGCAGTACTTC
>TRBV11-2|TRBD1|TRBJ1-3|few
CASSTIQGAGNTIYF
TGTGCCAGCAGCACCATACAGGGGGCTGGAAACACCATATATTTT
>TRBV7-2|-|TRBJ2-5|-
CASSLRTVQETQYF
TGTGCCAGCAGCTTAAGAACAGTACAAGAGACCCAGTACTTC
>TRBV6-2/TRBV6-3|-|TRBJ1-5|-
CASRRGALGPQHF
TGTGCCAGCAGAAGGGGCGCCCTAGGGCCCCAGCATTTT
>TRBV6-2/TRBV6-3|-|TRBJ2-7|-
CASSYIDEQYF
TGTGCCAGCAGTTACATAGACGAGCAGTACTTC
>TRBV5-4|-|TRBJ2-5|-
CASSLGSIETQYF
TGTGCCAGCAGCTTGGGTAGCATAGAGACCCAGTACTTC
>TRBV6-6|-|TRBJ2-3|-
CASSDFASTDTQYF
TGTGCCAGCAGTGACTTCGCATCCACAGATACGCAGTATTTT
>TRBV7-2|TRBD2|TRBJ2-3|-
CASSLVRGDGTQYF
TGTGCCAGCAGCTTAGTCCGGGGGGATGGTACGCAGTATTTT
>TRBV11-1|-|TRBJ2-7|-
CASSLGLGVYEQYF
TGTGCCAGCAGCTTAGGATTGGGGGTCTACGAGCAGTACTTC
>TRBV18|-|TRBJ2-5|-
CASSPSRDGETQYF
TGTGCCAGCTCACCCTCCAGGGACGGAGAGACCCAGTACTTC
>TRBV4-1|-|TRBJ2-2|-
CATAAENTGELFF
TGCGCTACGGCGGCGGAGAACACCGGGGAGCTGTTTTTT
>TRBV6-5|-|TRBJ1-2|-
CASSLNGVGGYTF
TGTGCCAGCAGCCTCAATGGGGTGGGGGGCTACACCTTC
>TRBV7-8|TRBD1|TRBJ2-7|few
CASSFGAGGFSYEQYF
TGTGCCAGCAGCTTTGGGGCAGGGGGTTTCTCCTACGAGCAGTACTTC
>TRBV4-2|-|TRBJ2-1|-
CASSQVGNEQFF
TGTGCCAGCAGCCAAGTGGGCAATGAGCAGTTCTTC
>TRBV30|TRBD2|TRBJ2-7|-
CAWKNRGTSYEQYF
TGTGCCTGGAAAAATAGGGGGACTAGCTACGAGCAGTACTTC
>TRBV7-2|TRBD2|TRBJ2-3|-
CASSLGLGKNTQYF
TGTGCCAGCAGCCTCGGACTAGGCAAGAATACGCAGTATTTT
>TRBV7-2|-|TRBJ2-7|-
CASSPRSRGDEQYF
TGTGCCAGCAGCCCCCGGTCCCGAGGGGACGAGCAGTACTTC
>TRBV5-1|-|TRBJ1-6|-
CASSLVGQLNSPLHF
TGCGCCAGCAGCTTGGTTGGACAGCTTAATTCACCCCTCCACTTT
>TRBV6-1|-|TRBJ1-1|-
CASSESGGTEAFF
TGTGCCAGCAGTGAATCGGGGGGCACTGAAGCTTTCTTT
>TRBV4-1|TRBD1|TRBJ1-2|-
CASSQDRTGVYTF
TGCGCCAGCAGCCAAGATAGGACAGGGGTATACACCTTC
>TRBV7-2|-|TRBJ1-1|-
CASSQQPNTEAFF
TGTGCCAGCAGCCAACAGCCGAACACTGAAGCTTTCTTT
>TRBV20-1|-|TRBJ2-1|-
CSARDPPYNEQFF
TGCAGTGCTAGAGATCCCCCCTACAATGAGCAGTTCTTC